A single sample is the source of the 17 T cell receptor beta chains below, sequenced in a study of blood T cell repertoires in COVID-19. Repertoires were generated with immunoSEQ multiplex PCR, while TCRdb's copy carries only in-frame clones and drops some. This sample yields more than 95,000 clones, of which around 89% are seen a single time; less than 8% belongs to the top ten. The source material was peripheral blood. The origin of the receptors is a man over 45 with acute or convalescent COVID-19.

Notes on this clone: Other DNA sequences from this sample encode an identical CDR3 as well. This chain's CDR3 is CATSSPGGTEAFF. DNA for the CDR3: TGTGCCACCAGCAGTCCAGGGGGCACTGAAGCTTTCTTT. The chain uses TRBV15 and TRBJ1-1; 7 nucleotides agree with TRBD1. Germline CDR1 is LNHNV and CDR2 is YYDKDF (reference sequence). V dropped 3 bases and J dropped 4; count of bases not matched to a gene: 2. The CDR3 extends over 13 amino acids.

This chain links TRBV24-1 with TRBJ2-3, with 11 bases that match TRBD1. V lost 9 bases to trimming and J lost 8 bases; unmatched junction nucleotides: 9. The CDR3 consists of 14 residues. CDR1 KGHDR and CDR2 SFDVKD come from the germline V gene. The CDR3 protein is CATGDRGTHATQYF. The CDR3 DNA sequence: TGTGCCACCGGGGACAGGGGGACACACGCTACGCAGTATTTT.

The gene calls are TRBV19 and TRBJ2-2, with 7 bases lining up with TRBD1. The J segment lost 3 bases and the V segment lost 6 bases, leaving 7 bases of the junction unmatched. Germline V CDR1 and CDR2: LNHDA, SQIVND (reference sequence). This CDR3 region has 15 residues. The CDR3 sequence is CASRMTGYDTGELFF. CDR3 coding DNA: TGTGCCAGTAGGATGACAGGGTACGACACCGGGGAGCTGTTTTTT.

The chain is built from TRBV30 and TRBJ1-3, with D unresolved. The V and J ends lost 0 bases and 0 bases respectively, with 9 bases between them. This CDR3 spans 15 amino acids. The germline V gene has CDR1 GTSNPN and CDR2 SVGIG (reference sequence). CDR3 nucleotide sequence: TGTGCCTGGAGTGTTGGAGGGAACTCTGGAAACACCATATATTTT. Protein product: CAWSVGGNSGNTIYF.

The V call is TRBV2, the J call TRBJ1-1; D is unclear. The germline V and J ends were trimmed by 10 bases and 2 bases, with 14 bases remaining between them. Germline loops: CDR1 SNHLY, CDR2 FYNNEI. This CDR3 comprises 13 residues. The CDR3 nucleotides read TGTGCCACCCAAAAAACCGGTAACACTGAAGCTTTCTTT. Residues: CATQKTGNTEAFF.

The chain joins TRBV30 to TRBJ1-2; TRBD1 aligns across 7 bases. The germline V gene encodes CDR1 GTSNPN and CDR2 SVGIG (reference sequence). This CDR3 has 16 amino acids. The V gene end was trimmed by 3 bases and the J gene end by 7 bases; junction bases not matched to a gene: 17. The CDR3 spells CAWRALRIGQVSGYTF. The CDR3, as DNA: TGTGCCTGGAGGGCCCTTAGGATCGGACAGGTCTCTGGCTACACCTTC.

The CDR3, as DNA: TGTGCCAGCTCACCTTCGACAGGGGTCTACTCTGGAAACACCATATATTTT. Amino acid sequence: CASSPSTGVYSGNTIYF. This chain uses TRBV18 with TRBJ1-3; 8 nucleotides match TRBD1. This CDR3 is built from 17 residues. The junction had 7 bases not matched to a gene; V was cut back by 3 bases and J by 0 bases. Germline assignment: CDR1 KGHSH and CDR2 LQKENI. Full variable domain (outside the CDR3, taken from reference TRBV18 and TRBJ1-3): NAGVMQNPRHLVRRRGQEARLRCSPMKGHSHVYWYRQLPEEGLKFMVYLQKENIIDESGMPKERFSAEFPKEGPSILRIQQVVRGDSAAYFCASSPSTGVYSGNTIYFGEGSWLTVV.

This chain connects TRBV14 to TRBJ2-2; 14 bases are shared with TRBD2. The CDR3 is made up of 18 amino acids. Trimming removed 4 bases from V and 3 bases from J; junction bases left unmatched: 7. Germline V CDR1 and CDR2: SGHDN, FVKESK. The CDR3 region has the DNA TGTGCCAGCAGCCCGGGACTAGCGGGAGTCGGTCACACCGGGGAGCTGTTTTTT. Translated, it gives CASSPGLAGVGHTGELFF. The full variable domain, its missing parts supplied by reference TRBV14 and TRBJ2-2, is EAGVTQFPSHSVIEKGQTVTLRCDPISGHDNLYWYRRVMGKEIKFLLHFVKESKQDESGMPNNRFLAERTGGTYSTLKVQPAELEDSGVYFCASSPGLAGVGHTGELFFGEGSRLTVL.

The rearrangement links TRBV6-1 to TRBJ1-1; no clear D. CDR1 MNHNS and CDR2 SASEGT come from the germline V gene. The V and J ends lost 2 bases and 6 bases respectively, with 13 bases between them. The CDR3 covers 14 residues. The CDR3 spells CASSESGWESEAFF. CDR3 bases: TGTGCCAGCAGTGAATCGGGGTGGGAGTCTGAAGCTTTCTTT.

This rearrangement joins TRBV27 to TRBJ2-1; D may be TRBD2 (6 bases). Trimming stripped 5 bases from V and 10 bases from J, with 15 bases between. The CDR3 is 13 residues long. CDR1 and CDR2 (germline): MNHEY, SMNVEV (reference sequence). The CDR3 DNA reads TGTGCCAGCAGTCCCCGACTAGTCCACGAGCAGTTCTTC. It yields the protein CASSPRLVHEQFF.

This chain connects TRBV5-1 to TRBJ2-7; TRBD1 matches at 8 bases. CDR1 is SGHRS and CDR2 is YFSETQ in the germline V gene. This CDR3 region has 16 residues. Trimming removed 0 bases from V and 3 bases from J; junction bases left unmatched: 8. The CDR3 sequence: CASSLDPQGGGYEQYF. The CDR3 nucleotides are TGCGCCAGCAGCTTGGACCCACAGGGGGGTGGCTACGAGCAGTACTTC.

The gene calls are TRBV18 and TRBJ2-3, with D possibly TRBD2 on 6 matching bases. Trimming took off 2 bases at V and 1 base at J, with 10 bases between the two ends. CDR3 length equals 15 residues. CDR1 and CDR2 from the germline V gene are KGHSH and LQKENI. The CDR3 coding sequence is TGTGCCAGCTCACCATTGTCGGGAGGCACAGATACGCAGTATTTT. This gives the protein CASSPLSGGTDTQYF. The full variable domain, completed using reference TRBV18 and TRBJ2-3, is NAGVMQNPRHLVRRRGQEARLRCSPMKGHSHVYWYRQLPEEGLKFMVYLQKENIIDESGMPKERFSAEFPKEGPSILRIQQVVRGDSAAYFCASSPLSGGTDTQYFGPGTRLTVL.

V is TRBV9 and J is TRBJ2-5; 9 bases agree with TRBD2. With V trimmed by 3 bases and J by 3 bases, 9 bases remained unmatched. Germline V lookup: CDR1 SGDLS, CDR2 YYNGEE. The CDR3 length is 16 residues. CDR3: CASSDPGTSPKETQYF. The CDR3 DNA follows: TGTGCCAGCAGCGATCCCGGGACTAGCCCAAAAGAGACCCAGTACTTC.

The CDR3 region has the DNA TGTGCCAGCAGTGCCGAACAGGGTTCGCCTGATCAGCCCCAGCATTTT. Translated: CASSAEQGSPDQPQHF. V usage is TRBV2 and J usage is TRBJ1-5, with D possibly TRBD1 on 6 matching bases. The CDR3 extends over 16 amino acids. Trimming stripped 4 bases from V and 5 bases from J, with 18 bases between. From germline, CDR1 is SNHLY and CDR2 FYNNEI.

The CDR3 sequence: CASSRSGTGELFF. Written as DNA, the CDR3 is TGTGCCAGCTCTCGATCAGGGACCGGGGAGCTGTTTTTT. This sequence joins TRBV18 and TRBJ2-2; TRBD1 is a possible D gene (5 bases). V was trimmed by 6 bases and J by 5 bases, leaving 10 bases between them. The germline V gene encodes CDR1 KGHSH and CDR2 LQKENI. This CDR3 spans 13 amino acids.

The genes are TRBV19 and TRBJ1-2, with 10 bases that match TRBD1. The CDR3 spans 15 residues. J was trimmed by 6 bases and V by 6 bases; bases with no gene match: 10. The germline V gene has CDR1 LNHDA and CDR2 SQIVND (reference sequence). For the CDR3, the DNA is TGTGCCAGTAGGAACATCAGGACAGGGGGACATGGCTACACCTTC. This gives the protein CASRNIRTGGHGYTF.

The chain is built from TRBV7-9 and TRBJ1-2, with a tentative D call TRBD1 (5 bases). CDR1 and CDR2 from the germline V gene are SEHNR and FQNEAQ (reference sequence). The V end lost 6 bases, the J end lost 4 bases, and 12 bases lay between the germline ends. CDR3 size: 13 residues. The CDR3 region is CASRSSGTYGYTF. Written as DNA, the CDR3 is TGTGCCAGCAGGTCTAGCGGGACCTATGGCTACACCTTC. Looking up the rest from reference TRBV7-9 and TRBJ1-2 gives the full variable domain: DTGVSQNPRHKITKRGQNVTFRCDPISEHNRLYWYRQTLGQGPEFLTYFQNEAQLEKSRLLSDRFSAERPKGSFSTLEIQRTEQGDSAMYLCASRSSGTYGYTFGSGTRLTVV.